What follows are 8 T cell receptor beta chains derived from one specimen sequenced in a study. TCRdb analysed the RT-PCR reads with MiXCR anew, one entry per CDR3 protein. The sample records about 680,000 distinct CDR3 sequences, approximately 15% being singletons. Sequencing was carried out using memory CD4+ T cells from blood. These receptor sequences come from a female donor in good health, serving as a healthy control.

The CDR3: CSARDIDGTSLNEQFF. The CDR3, as DNA: TGCAGTGCTAGAGATATCGACGGGACTAGCCTCAATGAGCAGTTCTTC. The chain employs TRBV20-1 and TRBJ2-1; 9 bases are shared with TRBD2. CDR1 and CDR2 from the germline V gene are DFQATT and SNEGSKA (reference sequence). V lost 0 bases and J lost 6; bases outside the gene matches: 9. This CDR3 comprises 16 residues.

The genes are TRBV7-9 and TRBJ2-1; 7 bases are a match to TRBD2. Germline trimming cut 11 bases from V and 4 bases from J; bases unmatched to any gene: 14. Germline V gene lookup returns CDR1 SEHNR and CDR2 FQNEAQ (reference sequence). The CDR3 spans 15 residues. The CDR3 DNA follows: TGTGCCGCAGCTGGAGGCGCGGGGGTTTACAATGAGCAGTTCTTC. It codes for CAAAGGAGVYNEQFF.

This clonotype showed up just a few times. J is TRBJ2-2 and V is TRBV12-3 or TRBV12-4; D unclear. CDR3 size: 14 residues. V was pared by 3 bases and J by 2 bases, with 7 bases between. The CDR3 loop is CASSLPQNTGELFF. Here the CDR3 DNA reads TGTGCCAGCAGTTTGCCGCAAAACACCGGGGAGCTGTTTTTT.

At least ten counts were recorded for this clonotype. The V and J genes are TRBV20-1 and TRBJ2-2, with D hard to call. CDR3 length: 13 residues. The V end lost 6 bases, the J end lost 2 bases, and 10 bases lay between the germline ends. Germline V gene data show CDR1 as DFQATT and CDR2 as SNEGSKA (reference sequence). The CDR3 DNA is TGCAGTGCCCACGCTCGAAACACCGGGGAGCTGTTTTTT. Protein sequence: CSAHARNTGELFF.

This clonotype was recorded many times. DNA for the CDR3: TGCGCCAGCAGCTTAATTACCGGGACGGAATATTACGAGCAGTACTTC. It encodes CASSLITGTEYYEQYF. The gene calls are TRBV5-1 and TRBJ2-7; D may be TRBD1 or TRBD2 (5 bases each). The CDR3 is made up of 16 amino acids. V was shortened by 2 bases and J by 4 bases, with 19 bases between the two germline ends. Looked up from germline, CDR1 is SGHRS and CDR2 is YFSETQ.

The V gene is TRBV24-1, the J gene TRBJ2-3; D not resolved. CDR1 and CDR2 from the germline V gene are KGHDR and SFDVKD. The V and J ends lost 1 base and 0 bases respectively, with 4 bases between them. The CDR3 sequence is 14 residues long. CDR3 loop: CATSDFTSTDTQYF. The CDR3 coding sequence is TGTGCCACCAGTGATTTCACTAGCACAGATACGCAGTATTTT.

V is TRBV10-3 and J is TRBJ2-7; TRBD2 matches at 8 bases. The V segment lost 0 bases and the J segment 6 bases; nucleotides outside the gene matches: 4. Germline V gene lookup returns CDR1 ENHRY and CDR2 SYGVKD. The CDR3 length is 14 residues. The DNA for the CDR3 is TGTGCCATCAGTGAGTCGAGCGGGAGAACCGAGCAGTACTTC. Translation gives CAISESSGRTEQYF.

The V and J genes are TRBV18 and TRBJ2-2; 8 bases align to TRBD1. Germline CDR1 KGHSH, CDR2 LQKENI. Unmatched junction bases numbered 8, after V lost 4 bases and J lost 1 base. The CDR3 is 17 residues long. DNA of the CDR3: TGTGCCAGCTCACTTAACTCCGGGACAGGGAACACCGGGGAGCTGTTTTTT. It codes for CASSLNSGTGNTGELFF.